A selection of T cell receptor beta chains follows, all from one sample in a study of T cells in Graves' hyperthyroidism and ophthalmopathy. TCRdb fed the multiplex PCR reads into MiXCR, producing one record per CDR3 protein. Of about 300,000 distinct CDR3 sequences listed, roughly 19% are singletons. The sequencing sample was made of blood. These receptors were collected from a man in his fifties or sixties with Graves' ophthalmopathy. Each CDR3 is given with its conserved first and last residue. Each record gives: D gene, J gene, clone size, V gene, CDR3 protein, CDR3 DNA. A D gene is named only where the DNA matches it firmly. Where a row states a size, it is once, few, many or the class of an expanded clone; other rows omit it.

d_gene: .; j_gene: TRBJ1-1; abundance: many; v_gene: TRBV18; CDR3aa: CASSPQSTTEAFF; CDR3nt: TGTGCCAGCTCACCCCAAAGTACCACTGAAGCTTTCTTT
d_gene: .; j_gene: TRBJ2-5; abundance: few; v_gene: TRBV20-1; CDR3aa: CSARGNRGGEETQYF; CDR3nt: TGCAGTGCTAGGGGGAACAGGGGGGGCGAAGAGACCCAGTACTTC
d_gene: .; j_gene: TRBJ2-2; abundance: .; v_gene: TRBV29-1; CDR3aa: CSVDPLNTGELFF; CDR3nt: TGCAGCGTTGATCCCCTTAACACCGGGGAGCTGTTTTTT
d_gene: .; j_gene: TRBJ1-5; abundance: once; v_gene: TRBV19; CDR3aa: CASSIAGFSNQPQHF; CDR3nt: TGTGCCAGTAGTATAGCGGGGTTTAGCAATCAGCCCCAGCATTTT
d_gene: TRBD1; j_gene: TRBJ1-5; abundance: many; v_gene: TRBV6-1; CDR3aa: CASSENRGTNQPQHF; CDR3nt: TGTGCCAGCAGTGAAAACAGGGGCACAAATCAGCCCCAGCATTTT
d_gene: TRBD1; j_gene: TRBJ2-7; abundance: .; v_gene: TRBV12-3/TRBV12-4; CDR3aa: CASSLFDRGNYEQYF; CDR3nt: TGTGCCAGCAGTTTATTCGACAGGGGGAATTACGAGCAGTACTTC
d_gene: .; j_gene: TRBJ2-2; abundance: many; v_gene: TRBV11-2; CDR3aa: CASNPPGPNTGELFF; CDR3nt: TGTGCCAGCAACCCTCCGGGACCTAACACCGGGGAGCTGTTTTTT
d_gene: .; j_gene: TRBJ2-5; abundance: few; v_gene: TRBV20-1; CDR3aa: CSARAFEGGETQYF; CDR3nt: TGCAGTGCTAGGGCCTTTGAAGGTGGGGAGACCCAGTACTTC
d_gene: TRBD1; j_gene: TRBJ1-1; abundance: many; v_gene: TRBV27; CDR3aa: CASRFGQGTEAFF; CDR3nt: TGTGCCAGCAGGTTCGGACAGGGAACTGAAGCTTTCTTT
d_gene: .; j_gene: TRBJ2-6; abundance: .; v_gene: TRBV5-1; CDR3aa: CASSLFGGTKSGANVLTF; CDR3nt: TGCGCCAGCAGCTTATTCGGGGGAACTAAATCTGGGGCCAACGTCCTGACTTTC
d_gene: .; j_gene: TRBJ1-1; abundance: .; v_gene: TRBV29-1; CDR3aa: CSVRHSGGAGNTEAFF; CDR3nt: TGCAGCGTACGCCATAGTGGGGGCGCCGGGAACACTGAAGCTTTCTTT
d_gene: TRBD2; j_gene: TRBJ2-7; abundance: few; v_gene: TRBV20-1; CDR3aa: CSAPRGGSGSSYEQYF; CDR3nt: TGCAGTGCTCCGCGGGGGGGGAGCGGGAGCTCCTACGAGCAGTACTTC
d_gene: .; j_gene: TRBJ1-4; abundance: few; v_gene: TRBV4-1; CDR3aa: CASSQERRSTNEKLFF; CDR3nt: TGCGCCAGCAGCCAAGAAAGGAGGTCAACTAATGAAAAACTGTTTTTT
d_gene: .; j_gene: TRBJ1-5; abundance: .; v_gene: TRBV5-8; CDR3aa: CASSWGRGIGQPQHF; CDR3nt: TGTGCCAGCAGCTGGGGAAGGGGAATTGGGCAGCCCCAGCATTTT
d_gene: .; j_gene: TRBJ2-3; abundance: few; v_gene: TRBV6-5; CDR3aa: CASSYVGTISSTDTQYF; CDR3nt: TGTGCCAGCAGTTACGTAGGGACCATATCTAGCACAGATACGCAGTATTTT
d_gene: .; j_gene: TRBJ1-5; abundance: many; v_gene: TRBV6-1; CDR3aa: CASSVNWNSNQPQHF; CDR3nt: TGTGCCAGCAGTGTGAACTGGAATAGCAATCAGCCCCAGCATTTT
d_gene: .; j_gene: TRBJ2-3; abundance: .; v_gene: TRBV5-6; CDR3aa: CASSLAGAGDVIDTQYF; CDR3nt: TGTGCCAGCAGCTTGGCCGGGGCAGGGGACGTGATAGATACGCAGTATTTT
d_gene: .; j_gene: TRBJ1-4; abundance: few; v_gene: TRBV19; CDR3aa: CASSMSFQRDEKLFF; CDR3nt: TGTGCCAGTAGTATGTCTTTTCAGAGGGATGAAAAACTGTTTTTT
d_gene: .; j_gene: TRBJ1-6; abundance: .; v_gene: TRBV4-2; CDR3aa: CASSQVGSARPLHF; CDR3nt: TGTGCCAGCAGCCAAGTGGGGTCAGCTCGGCCCCTCCACTTT
d_gene: TRBD2; j_gene: TRBJ2-1; abundance: many; v_gene: TRBV18; CDR3aa: CASSSTSGGPSYNEQFF; CDR3nt: TGTGCCAGCTCATCAACTAGCGGGGGGCCCTCCTACAATGAGCAGTTCTTC
d_gene: TRBD2; j_gene: TRBJ2-1; abundance: .; v_gene: TRBV4-1; CDR3aa: CASSRGGGRESYNEQFF; CDR3nt: TGCGCCAGCAGCCGGGGCGGGGGGCGCGAATCCTACAATGAGCAGTTCTTC
d_gene: TRBD1; j_gene: TRBJ2-3; abundance: many; v_gene: TRBV28; CDR3aa: CASRGQGVDTQYF; CDR3nt: TGTGCCAGCAGGGGACAGGGGGTTGATACGCAGTATTTT
d_gene: .; j_gene: TRBJ2-5; abundance: many; v_gene: TRBV3-1; CDR3aa: CASSPDPETQYF; CDR3nt: TGTGCCAGCAGCCCAGATCCGGAGACCCAGTACTTC